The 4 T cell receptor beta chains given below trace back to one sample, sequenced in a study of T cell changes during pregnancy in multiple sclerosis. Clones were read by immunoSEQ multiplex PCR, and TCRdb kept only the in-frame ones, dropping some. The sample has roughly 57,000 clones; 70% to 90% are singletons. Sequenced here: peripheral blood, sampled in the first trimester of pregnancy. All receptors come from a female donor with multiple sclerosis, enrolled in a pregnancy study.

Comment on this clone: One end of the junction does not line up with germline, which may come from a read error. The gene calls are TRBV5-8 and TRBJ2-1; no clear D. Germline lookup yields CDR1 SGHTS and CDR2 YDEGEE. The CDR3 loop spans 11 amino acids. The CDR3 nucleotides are TGTGCCAGCAGCTTGTTGGGCCACTCCGTCTTC. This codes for CASSLLGHSVF.

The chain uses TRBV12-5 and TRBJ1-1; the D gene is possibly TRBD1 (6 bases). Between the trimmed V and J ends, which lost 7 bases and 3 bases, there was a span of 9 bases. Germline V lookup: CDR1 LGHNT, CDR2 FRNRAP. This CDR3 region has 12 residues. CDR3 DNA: TGTGCTAGTGCTAGGACAGACACTGAAGCTTTCTTT. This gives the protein CASARTDTEAFF.

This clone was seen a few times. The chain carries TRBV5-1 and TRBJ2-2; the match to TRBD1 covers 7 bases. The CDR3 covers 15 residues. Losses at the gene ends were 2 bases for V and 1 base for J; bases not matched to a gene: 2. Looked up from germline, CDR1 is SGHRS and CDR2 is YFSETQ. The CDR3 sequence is CASSLWTGNTGELFF. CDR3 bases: TGCGCCAGCAGCTTATGGACAGGGAACACCGGGGAGCTGTTTTTT.

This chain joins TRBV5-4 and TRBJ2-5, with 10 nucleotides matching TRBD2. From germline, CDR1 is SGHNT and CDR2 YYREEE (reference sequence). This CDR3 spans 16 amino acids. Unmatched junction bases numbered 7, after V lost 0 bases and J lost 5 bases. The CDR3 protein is CASSLEAGGPGETQYF. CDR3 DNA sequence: TGTGCCAGCAGCTTGGAAGCGGGGGGGCCGGGGGAGACCCAGTACTTC.